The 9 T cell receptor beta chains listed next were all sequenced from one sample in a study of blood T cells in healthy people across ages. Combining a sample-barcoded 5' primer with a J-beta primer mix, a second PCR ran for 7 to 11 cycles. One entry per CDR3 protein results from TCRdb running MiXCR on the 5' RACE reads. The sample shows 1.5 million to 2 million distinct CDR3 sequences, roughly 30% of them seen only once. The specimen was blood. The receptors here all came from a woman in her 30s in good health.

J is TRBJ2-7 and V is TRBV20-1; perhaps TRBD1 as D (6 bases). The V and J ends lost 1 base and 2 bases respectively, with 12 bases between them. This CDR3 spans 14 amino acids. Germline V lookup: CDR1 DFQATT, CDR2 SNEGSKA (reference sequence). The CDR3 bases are TGCAGTGCTAGAGGGGTCAGGGGAACCTACGAGCAGTACTTC. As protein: CSARGVRGTYEQYF.

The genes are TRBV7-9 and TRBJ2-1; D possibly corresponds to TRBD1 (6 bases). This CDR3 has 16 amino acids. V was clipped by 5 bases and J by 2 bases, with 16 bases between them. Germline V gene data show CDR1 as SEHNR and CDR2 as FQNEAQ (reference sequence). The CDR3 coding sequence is TGTGCCAGCAGCCCCCGGCCAGGGGTAGCCTACAATGAGCAGTTCTTC. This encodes CASSPRPGVAYNEQFF.

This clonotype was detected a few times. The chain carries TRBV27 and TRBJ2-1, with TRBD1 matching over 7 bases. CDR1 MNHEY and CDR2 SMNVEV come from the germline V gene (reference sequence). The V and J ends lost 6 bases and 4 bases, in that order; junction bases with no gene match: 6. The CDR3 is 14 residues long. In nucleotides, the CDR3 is TGTGCCAGCAGATCTCCGGGACAGTACAATGAGCAGTTCTTC. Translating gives CASRSPGQYNEQFF.

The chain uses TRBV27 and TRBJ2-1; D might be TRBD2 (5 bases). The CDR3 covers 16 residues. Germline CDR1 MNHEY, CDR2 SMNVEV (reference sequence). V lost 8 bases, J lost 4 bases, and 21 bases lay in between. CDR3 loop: CASGAGSPGYYNEQFF. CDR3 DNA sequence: TGTGCCAGCGGCGCCGGTTCCCCGGGGTATTACAATGAGCAGTTCTTC.

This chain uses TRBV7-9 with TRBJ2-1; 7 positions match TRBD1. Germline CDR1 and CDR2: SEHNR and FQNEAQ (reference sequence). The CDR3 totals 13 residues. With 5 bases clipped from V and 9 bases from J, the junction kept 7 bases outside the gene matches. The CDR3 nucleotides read TGTGCCAGCAGCCTAGGGACAGCGAGTGAGCAGTTCTTC. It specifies CASSLGTASEQFF.

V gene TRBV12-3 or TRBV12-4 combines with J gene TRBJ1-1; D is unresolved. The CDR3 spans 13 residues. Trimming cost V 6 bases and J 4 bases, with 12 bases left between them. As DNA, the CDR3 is TGTGCCAGCAGGTCCTCCCTAGGCACTGAAGCTTTCTTT. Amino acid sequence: CASRSSLGTEAFF.

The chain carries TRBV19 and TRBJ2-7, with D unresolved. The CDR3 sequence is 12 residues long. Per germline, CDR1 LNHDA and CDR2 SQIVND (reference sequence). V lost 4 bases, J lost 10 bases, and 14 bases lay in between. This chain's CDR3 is CASSTDHAAQYF. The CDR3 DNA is TGTGCCAGTAGTACCGATCATGCAGCCCAGTACTTC. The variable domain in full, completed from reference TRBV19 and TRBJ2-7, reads DGGITQSPKYLFRKEGQNVTLSCEQNLNHDAMYWYRQDPGQGLRLIYYSQIVNDFQKGDIAEGYSVSREKKESFPLTVTSAQKNPTAFYLCASSTDHAAQYFGPGTRLTVT.

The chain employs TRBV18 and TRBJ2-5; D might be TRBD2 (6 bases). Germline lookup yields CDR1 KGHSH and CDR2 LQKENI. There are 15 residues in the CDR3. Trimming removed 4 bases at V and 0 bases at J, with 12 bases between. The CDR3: CASSLERGNQETQYF. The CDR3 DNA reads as TGTGCCAGCTCACTCGAACGGGGGAACCAAGAGACCCAGTACTTC.

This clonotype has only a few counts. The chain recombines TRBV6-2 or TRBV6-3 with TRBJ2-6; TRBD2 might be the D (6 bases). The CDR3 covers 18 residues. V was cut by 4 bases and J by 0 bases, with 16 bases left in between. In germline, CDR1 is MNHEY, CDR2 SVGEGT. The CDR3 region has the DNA TGTGCCAGCAGTTTCAGACTAGGACTGCACTCTGGGGCCAACGTCCTGACTTTC. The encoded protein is CASSFRLGLHSGANVLTF.